In its sample, the clone carrying this T cell receptor (beta chain) was seen a few times. 60 Vbeta and 13 Jbeta primers were used in PCR. Profiled with immunoSEQ multiplex PCR; TCRdb holds only in-frame clones, not every one. The table has around 220,000 clones, approximately 80% seen once. The data originate from a study of cytomegalovirus exposure and HLA in healthy donors. Sequencing input: PBMCs. The TCR sequence derives from a girl aged 5-17 years in good health and CMV-seronegative.

The CDR3 region has the DNA TGTGCCATAATTGGGAGAAACACTGAAGCTTTCTTT. This codes for CAIIGRNTEAFF. V is TRBV6-5 and J is TRBJ1-1; no clear D. The CDR3 has 12 amino acids. V gave up 10 bases and J gave up 2 bases, with 11 bases separating them. The germline V gene encodes CDR1 MNHEY and CDR2 SVGAGI.